This passage covers 30 T cell receptor beta chains from one sample sequenced in a study of blood T cell repertoires in COVID-19. Profiling relied on immunoSEQ multiplex PCR, and the TCRdb table lists in-frame clones only, not all of them. The table includes around 100,000 clones, roughly nine tenths detected once. Sequencing was carried out using peripheral blood. Receptors were obtained from a man aged 45 to 65 with acute or convalescent COVID-19.

CDR3 amino acids: CASSLAVERNEQFF. DNA for the CDR3: TGTGCCAGCAGCTTAGCTGTAGAGAGAAATGAGCAGTTCTTC. This chain links TRBV11-3 with TRBJ2-1; D unresolved. Trimming removed 1 base at V and 7 bases at J, with 11 bases between. The CDR3 is made up of 14 amino acids. Looked up from germline, CDR1 is SGHNT and CDR2 is YENEEA.

V is TRBV6-5 and J is TRBJ1-6, with TRBD1 as a possible D gene (5 bases). The ends were cut back, 8 bases at V and 5 bases at J, with 10 bases in the middle. The CDR3 is 13 residues long. Germline V gene sequence: CDR1 MNHEY, CDR2 SVGAGI. The CDR3 sequence is CASGDSNNSPLHF. CDR3 DNA sequence: TGTGCCAGCGGCGACAGCAATAATTCACCCCTCCACTTT.

The chain combines TRBV6-1 with TRBJ1-6; 7 bases match TRBD1. V lost 2 bases and J lost 8; bases outside the gene matches: 6. CDR3 size: 15 residues. Germline V gene sequence: CDR1 MNHNS, CDR2 SASEGT. The CDR3, as DNA: TGTGCCAGCAGTGAAATTTCCGGGACAGATTCACCCCTCCACTTT. Translated, it gives CASSEISGTDSPLHF.

Only one count was recorded for this clone. This sequence joins TRBV7-7 and TRBJ2-3; the D gene is possibly TRBD1 (5 bases). Germline CDR1 is SSHAT and CDR2 is FNYEAQ (reference sequence). This CDR3 is 15 amino acids long. V was clipped by 3 bases and J by 6 bases, with 16 bases between them. The CDR3 sequence is CASSLGQGHGDTQYF. The DNA for the CDR3 is TGTGCCAGCAGCTTGGGTCAAGGACACGGGGATACGCAGTATTTT.

The rearrangement links TRBV6-5 to TRBJ1-6, with 8 positions matching TRBD1. CDR1 is MNHEY and CDR2 is SVGAGI in the germline V gene. This CDR3 comprises 14 residues. Trimming removed 7 bases from V and 8 bases from J; junction bases left unmatched: 7. CDR3 loop: CASNDRGPYSPLHF. The DNA of the CDR3 is TGTGCCAGCAACGACAGGGGCCCCTATTCACCCCTCCACTTT.

The chain links TRBV29-1 to TRBJ2-7; perhaps TRBD1 as D (5 bases). The CDR3 consists of 11 residues. Trimming pared 1 base from V and 6 bases from J, leaving 7 bases between. CDR1 is SQVTM, CDR2 ANQGSEA, per germline. CDR3 residues: CSVEGQGEQYF. The CDR3 coding sequence is TGCAGCGTTGAAGGTCAGGGCGAGCAGTACTTC.

The gene calls are TRBV5-6 and TRBJ1-4; maybe TRBD1 (6 bases). The germline gives CDR1 SGHDT, CDR2 YYEEEE. The CDR3 covers 14 residues. Deletions cut 4 bases from V and 1 base from J, with 8 bases between. This CDR3 is CASSEDRTNEKLFF. Here the CDR3 DNA reads TGTGCCAGCAGCGAGGACAGAACTAATGAAAAACTGTTTTTT.

The chain employs TRBV6-5 and TRBJ2-1; 16 bases are a match to TRBD2. This CDR3 has 15 amino acids. Trimming took 6 bases from V and 8 from J; bases not matched to a gene: 4. Germline V gene data show CDR1 as MNHEY and CDR2 as SVGAGI. The CDR3 here is CASRGLAGGRDEQFF. In DNA form, the CDR3 reads TGTGCCAGCAGGGGACTAGCGGGGGGGCGCGATGAGCAGTTCTTC.

The rearrangement uses TRBV2 and TRBJ2-2; the match to TRBD1 covers 9 bases. The CDR3 has 14 amino acids. V was clipped by 7 bases and J by 8 bases; unmatched bases: 8. Germline-derived CDR1 and CDR2 are SNHLY and FYNNEI. Here the CDR3 reads CASKITGGEGELFF. In DNA form, the CDR3 reads TGTGCCAGCAAGATAACAGGGGGCGAAGGGGAGCTGTTTTTT. The entire variable domain, with the rest obtained from reference TRBV2 and TRBJ2-2, is as follows: EPEVTQTPSHQVTQMGQEVILRCVPISNHLYFYWYRQILGQKVEFLVSFYNNEISEKSEIFDDQFSVERPDGSNFTLKIRSTKLEDSAMYFCASKITGGEGELFFGEGSRLTVL.

In its sample, this clone was seen a few times. The V call is TRBV27, the J call TRBJ2-1, with a possible D match to TRBD2 (5 bases). Looked up from germline, CDR1 is MNHEY and CDR2 is SMNVEV (reference sequence). The CDR3 contains 14 residues. V gave up 4 bases and J gave up 7 bases, with 14 bases separating them. The CDR3 region is CASSSGLQMNEQFF. The CDR3 coding sequence is TGTGCCAGCAGTTCAGGACTTCAAATGAATGAGCAGTTCTTC.

Only a few counts were recorded for this clone. V gene TRBV18 combines with J gene TRBJ2-2; perhaps TRBD2 as D (6 bases). The CDR3 loop spans 15 amino acids. Deletions cut 6 bases from V and 3 bases from J, with 14 bases between. Germline V gives CDR1 KGHSH, CDR2 LQKENI. Here the CDR3 DNA reads TGTGCCAGCTCCCCAAAGGGAGGCGACACCGGGGAGCTGTTTTTT. Amino acid sequence: CASSPKGGDTGELFF.

The chain couples TRBV10-3 to TRBJ1-5, with D perhaps TRBD1 (6 bases). The CDR3 totals 17 residues. Germline V CDR1 and CDR2: ENHRY, SYGVKD. V was clipped by 3 bases and J by 0 bases, with 15 bases between them. CDR3 amino acids: CAISDWGQDDSNQPQHF. CDR3 DNA sequence: TGTGCCATCAGTGATTGGGGGCAGGACGATAGCAATCAGCCCCAGCATTTT.

The V call is TRBV10-3, the J call TRBJ2-2; 7 nucleotides line up with TRBD1. This CDR3 spans 16 amino acids. The J segment lost 4 bases and the V segment lost 0 bases, leaving 5 bases of the junction unmatched. CDR1 is ENHRY and CDR2 is SYGVKD in the germline V gene. CDR3 in amino acids: CAISESGTAPTGELFF. The DNA for the CDR3 is TGTGCCATCAGTGAGTCGGGGACAGCGCCCACCGGGGAGCTGTTTTTT.

This clone came up once. CDR3 region: CASSLGGQAYGYTF. In DNA, the CDR3 is TGTGCCAGCAGCTTGGGGGGACAGGCCTATGGCTACACCTTC. V usage is TRBV5-6 and J usage is TRBJ1-2; TRBD1 aligns across 8 bases. From germline, CDR1 is SGHDT and CDR2 YYEEEE. V was clipped by 0 bases and J by 4 bases; unmatched bases: 2. This CDR3 comprises 14 residues.

The chain carries TRBV10-1 and TRBJ1-2, with 8 bases fitting TRBD1. Germline assignment: CDR1 WNHNN and CDR2 SYGVQD (reference sequence). J gave up 4 bases and V 7 bases, and 8 bases lay outside the gene matches. CDR3 length: 14 amino acids. The CDR3 DNA is TGCGCCAGCAATTTACCGGGACAGGTCTATGGCTACACCTTC. It is translated as CASNLPGQVYGYTF.

Details on this clone: Other nucleotide sequences from this sample produce the same CDR3. The genes are TRBV7-9 and TRBJ2-2, with a possible D match to TRBD2 (6 bases). V gave up 1 base and J gave up 8 bases, with 11 bases separating them. In germline, CDR1 is SEHNR, CDR2 FQNEAQ (reference sequence). The CDR3 runs 14 residues. DNA for the CDR3: TGTGCCAGCAGCTTAGAGGGGAGGACGGGGGAGCTGTTTTTT. Its protein product is CASSLEGRTGELFF.

The chain uses TRBV9 and TRBJ1-1; 7 nucleotides agree with TRBD1. The trim removed 3 bases at V and 6 bases at J, leaving 11 bases unmatched. This CDR3 has 15 amino acids. The germline V gene encodes CDR1 SGDLS and CDR2 YYNGEE. The CDR3 bases are TGTGCCAGCAGCGCCGCGACGCTGGGACAGTCTGAAGCTTTCTTT. As protein: CASSAATLGQSEAFF.

This chain joins TRBV28 and TRBJ2-1; 8 bases are a match to TRBD1. The J segment lost 11 bases and the V segment lost 3 bases, leaving 3 bases of the junction unmatched. CDR3 length: 12 residues. Germline CDR1 is MDHEN and CDR2 is SYDVKM. This CDR3 reads CASSFRQGKQFF. As DNA, the CDR3 is TGTGCCAGCAGTTTCAGACAGGGGAAGCAGTTCTTC.

This sequence joins TRBV5-6 and TRBJ1-1; no definite D call. CDR1 and CDR2 from the germline V gene are SGHDT and YYEEEE. V shed 0 bases and J shed 7 bases, with 4 bases lying between them. The CDR3 extends over 11 amino acids. The CDR3 loop is CASSLGSEAFF. CDR3 sequence (DNA): TGTGCCAGCAGCTTGGGCAGTGAAGCTTTCTTT.

The rearrangement links TRBV11-2 to TRBJ2-1, with D possibly TRBD2 on 6 matching bases. The V end was cut by 2 bases, the J end by 0 bases, with 14 bases between. The CDR3 covers 17 residues. The germline CDR1 and CDR2 sequences are SGHAT and FQNNGV. CDR3 residues: CASSLITTGSSYNEQFF. In DNA, the CDR3 is TGTGCCAGCAGCTTAATAACTACCGGGAGCTCCTACAATGAGCAGTTCTTC.

The chain links TRBV12-3 or TRBV12-4 to TRBJ1-2, with 8 bases that match TRBD1. Trimming cost V 6 bases and J 5 bases; bases outside gene matches: 5. This CDR3 has 13 residues. The CDR3 DNA follows: TGTGCCAGCAGACCGACAGGGGCTTATGGCTACACCTTC. This codes for CASRPTGAYGYTF.

In DNA, the CDR3 is TGTGCCAGCAGAGCCGGGGAAGGCCCTCAATATGGCTACACCTTC. Its translation is CASRAGEGPQYGYTF. The chain links TRBV6-5 to TRBJ1-2; D is ambiguous. Trimming cost V 6 bases and J 5 bases, with 19 bases left between them. Per germline, CDR1 MNHEY and CDR2 SVGAGI. This CDR3 comprises 15 residues.

CDR3 bases: TGTGCCAGCAGCTTAGCCGGCGGAGCGAAAGAGACCCAGTACTTC. Translated: CASSLAGGAKETQYF. V is TRBV7-9 and J is TRBJ2-5; D gene uncertain. This CDR3 is built from 15 residues. In germline, CDR1 is SEHNR, CDR2 FQNEAQ (reference sequence). Trimming removed 0 bases at V and 3 bases at J, with 11 bases between.

The V and J genes are TRBV7-8 and TRBJ1-1, with 9 bases aligning to TRBD1. CDR1 is SGHVS, CDR2 FQNEAQ, per germline. The CDR3 sequence is 17 residues long. The V gene end was trimmed by 5 bases and the J gene end by 0 bases; junction bases not matched to a gene: 10. CDR3 nucleotides: TGTGCCAGCAGCCCGCGGAGAGGGACAGGGCTGAACACTGAAGCTTTCTTT. Amino acid sequence: CASSPRRGTGLNTEAFF.

The chain recombines TRBV29-1 with TRBJ1-2, with a tentative D call TRBD1 (5 bases). The germline V gene has CDR1 SQVTM and CDR2 ANQGSEA. The length of the CDR3 is 14 residues. With 3 bases removed from V and 4 bases from J, the gap between germline ends came to 15 bases. The CDR3 spells CSVEGEGAGYGYTF. The CDR3 coding sequence is TGCAGCGTTGAGGGCGAAGGGGCTGGCTATGGCTACACCTTC.

V usage is TRBV18 and J usage is TRBJ2-7; 7 bases align to TRBD1. CDR1 is KGHSH, CDR2 LQKENI, per germline. This CDR3 comprises 13 residues. The J segment lost 5 bases and the V segment lost 0 bases, leaving 1 base of the junction unmatched. The CDR3: CASSPPGTDEQYF. CDR3 bases: TGTGCCAGCTCACCACCCGGGACAGACGAGCAGTACTTC.

The chain carries TRBV5-8 and TRBJ1-5; 7 positions match TRBD1. CDR1 is SGHTS, CDR2 YDEGEE, per germline. Germline trimming cut 4 bases from V and 5 bases from J; bases unmatched to any gene: 15. This CDR3 is built from 17 residues. In DNA, the CDR3 is TGTGCCAGCAGCCCCCAGGGGGGTCGGTTTCGAGATCAGCCCCAGCATTTT. Protein product: CASSPQGGRFRDQPQHF.

The V gene is TRBV25-1, the J gene TRBJ1-6; 10 nucleotides align to TRBD1. V lost 1 base to trimming and J lost 7 bases; unmatched junction nucleotides: 1. The CDR3 runs to 15 residues. CDR1 MGHDK and CDR2 SYGVNS come from the germline V gene. Written as DNA, the CDR3 is TGTGCCAGCAGTGAATCGGGACAGGGGAATTCACCCCTCCACTTT. It specifies CASSESGQGNSPLHF.

The V call is TRBV6-5, the J call TRBJ1-2, with TRBD1 identical over 9 bases. The CDR3 spans 13 residues. Germline lookup yields CDR1 MNHEY and CDR2 SVGAGI. With 6 bases clipped from V and 3 bases from J, the junction kept 2 bases outside the gene matches. DNA of the CDR3: TGTGCCAGCAGGGGGACAGGGTACTATGGCTACACCTTC. It specifies CASRGTGYYGYTF.

The rearrangement joins TRBV20-1 to TRBJ2-7; 10 bases align to TRBD2. In germline, CDR1 is DFQATT, CDR2 SNEGSKA (reference sequence). Losses at the gene ends were 3 bases for V and 2 bases for J; bases not matched to a gene: 7. This CDR3 is built from 15 residues. CDR3 loop: CSASSTSGATYEQYF. CDR3 sequence (DNA): TGCAGTGCTAGTTCCACTAGCGGGGCAACCTACGAGCAGTACTTC.